This T cell receptor beta chain was found in a study of blood T cells in healthy people across ages. A second PCR, run for about 7 to 11 cycles, used a sample-barcoded 5' primer plus a J-beta primer mix. With 12 random nucleotides, a template-switch adaptor tagged each individual cDNA molecule. TCRdb re-called the 5' RACE reads through MiXCR, storing one row per CDR3 protein. Among some 1,500,000 distinct CDR3 sequences listed, roughly 43% were seen once. V lost 0 bases to trimming and J lost 5 bases, with 12 bases between them. In germline, CDR1 is LGHNA, CDR2 YSLEER. The CDR3 is 15 residues long. The source is a young woman in good health. This chain joins TRBV4-3 and TRBJ2-3, with D possibly TRBD1 on 5 matching bases. The sample comprised blood. The CDR3, as DNA: TGCGCCAGCAGCCAAGATTCGGGCAGGGAAGATACGCAGTATTTT. Amino acids: CASSQDSGREDTQYF.